The clone carrying this TCR beta chain occurred many times. What it binds is unknown. This specimen comes from a study of Graves' ophthalmopathy and Graves' hyperthyroidism. Study conclusions and caveats: The model forecast ophthalmopathy progression, reaching 70.59% sensitivity and roughly 72% specificity. Blood also harbored most expanded thyroid clonotypes above 0.001 frequency.

Amplification of TCR beta CDR3 regions used RNA transcripts. The library came from an HTBI-primed first-round RT-PCR and a second-round multiplex PCR. TCRdb independently ran MiXCR on the multiplex PCR reads; one entry per CDR3 protein. The sample records more than 300,000 distinct CDR3 sequences, roughly 14% being singletons. Clinicians made diagnoses from clinical symptoms, serum thyroxine, TRAb, thyroid ultrasound and orbital computed tomography. The ends lost 5 bases at V and 5 bases at J; junction bases unmatched: 11. The CDR3 has 16 residues. The V gene's germline CDR1 is SGHTA and CDR2 FQGNSA. The receptor comes from a woman between 18 and 30 years old with stable Graves' hyperthyroidism. Sequenced input: peripheral blood. The chain links TRBV7-2 to TRBJ2-5, with TRBD2 matching 10 bases. CDR3 region: CASSPKRGGSGETQYF. CDR3 nucleotide sequence: TGTGCCAGCAGCCCTAAGCGGGGGGGCTCGGGTGAGACCCAGTACTTC.